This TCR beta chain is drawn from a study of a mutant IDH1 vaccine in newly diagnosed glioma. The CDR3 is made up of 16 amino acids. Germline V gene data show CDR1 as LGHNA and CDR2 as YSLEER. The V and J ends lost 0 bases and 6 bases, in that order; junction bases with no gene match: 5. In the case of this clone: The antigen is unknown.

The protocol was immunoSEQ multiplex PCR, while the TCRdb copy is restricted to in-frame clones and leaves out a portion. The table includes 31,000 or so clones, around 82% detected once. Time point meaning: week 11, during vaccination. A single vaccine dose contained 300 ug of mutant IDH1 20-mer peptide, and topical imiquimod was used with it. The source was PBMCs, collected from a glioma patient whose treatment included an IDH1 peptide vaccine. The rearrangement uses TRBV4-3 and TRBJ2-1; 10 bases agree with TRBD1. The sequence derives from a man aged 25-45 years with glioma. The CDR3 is CASSQEKWTGGNEQFF. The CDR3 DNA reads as TGCGCCAGCAGCCAAGAGAAATGGACAGGGGGCAATGAGCAGTTCTTC.